One sample yielded the 27 T cell receptor beta chains listed below, sequenced in a study of blood T cells in healthy people across ages. It was with a sample-barcoded 5' primer and a J-beta primer mix that a second PCR of roughly 6 to 12 cycles was run. TCRdb passed the 5' RACE reads through MiXCR, listing each CDR3 protein once. The sample includes some 1.6 million distinct CDR3 sequences, about 35% of them seen just once. Sequenced material: blood. The receptors shown here come from a woman aged 25 to 45 in good health.

CDR3: CASSYSSAGGVYGYTF. In DNA form, the CDR3 reads TGTGCCAGCAGTTACTCTTCGGCAGGGGGTGTCTATGGCTACACCTTC. The rearrangement uses TRBV6-5 and TRBJ1-2; 7 positions agree with TRBD1. Losses at the gene ends were 0 bases for V and 4 bases for J; bases not matched to a gene: 8. Germline loops: CDR1 MNHEY, CDR2 SVGAGI. This CDR3 region has 16 residues.

The gene calls are TRBV7-9 and TRBJ2-7, with 12 bases that match TRBD2. The CDR3 runs to 17 residues. Germline CDR1 reads SEHNR; CDR2 reads FQNEAQ (reference sequence). After removal of 5 bases from V and 4 bases from J, the junction contained 12 bases not matched to a gene. The DNA for the CDR3 is TGTGCCAGCAGCCCCCCCCCTGGACTAGCGGGGAATTACGAGCAGTACTTC. The encoded protein is CASSPPPGLAGNYEQYF.

J is TRBJ2-3 and V is TRBV9; 7 bases match TRBD2. With 1 base clipped from V and 1 base from J, the junction kept 9 bases outside the gene matches. Germline CDR1 reads SGDLS; CDR2 reads YYNGEE. This CDR3 spans 17 amino acids. The CDR3 bases are TGTGCCAGCAGCGTATCCCCCTCCGCGGGGGGCACAGATACGCAGTATTTT. As protein: CASSVSPSAGGTDTQYF.

This rearrangement joins TRBV12-3 or TRBV12-4 to TRBJ2-7, with unresolved D. V was shortened by 2 bases and J by 0 bases, with 8 bases between the two germline ends. The CDR3 is 14 residues long. CDR3 loop: CASSLRWSSYEQYF. In DNA form, the CDR3 reads TGTGCCAGCAGTTTACGGTGGAGCTCCTACGAGCAGTACTTC.

This clonotype is a singleton in its sample. V gene TRBV12-5 combines with J gene TRBJ2-1; D may be TRBD1 or TRBD2 (5 bases each). This CDR3 has 16 residues. Trimming took 6 bases from V and 9 from J, leaving 24 bases between them. The V gene's germline CDR1 is LGHNT and CDR2 FRNRAP. In DNA form, the CDR3 reads TGTGCTAGTGGCCTAAACCAACTAGTTGGGGCCTCTGAGCAGTTCTTC. Residues: CASGLNQLVGASEQFF.

The gene calls are TRBV5-5 and TRBJ1-1; D unclear. Per germline, CDR1 SGHKS and CDR2 YYEKEE (reference sequence). CDR3 length: 14 residues. The V end lost 4 bases, the J end lost 0 bases, and 10 bases lay between the germline ends. The CDR3 DNA follows: TGTGCCAGCAGCCCTTCTGGACTGAACACTGAAGCTTTCTTT. This gives the protein CASSPSGLNTEAFF.

The chain uses TRBV28 and TRBJ2-1; 8 bases are a match to TRBD2. This CDR3 is 15 amino acids long. Germline V CDR1 and CDR2: MDHEN, SYDVKM. J gave up 10 bases and V 2 bases, and 10 bases lay outside the gene matches. For the CDR3, the DNA is TGTGCCAGCAGTTTAGGACGGGAGGGCCCTAGGGAGCAGTTCTTC. Translation: CASSLGREGPREQFF.

This clonotype has just a few counts. This chain connects TRBV5-1 to TRBJ2-1, with TRBD1 as a possible D gene (5 bases). The CDR3 has 13 amino acids. Germline V CDR1 and CDR2: SGHRS, YFSETQ. Trimming removed 0 bases at V and 8 bases at J, with 9 bases between. The CDR3 nucleotides read TGCGCCAGCAGCTTGGCCAGGGCCGATGAGCAGTTCTTC. Its translation is CASSLARADEQFF.

In this sample, this clonotype turned up a few times. The chain combines TRBV7-9 with TRBJ2-5; 9 nucleotides align to TRBD2. Germline V CDR1 and CDR2: SEHNR, FQNEAQ (reference sequence). The ends lost 5 bases at V and 3 bases at J; junction bases unmatched: 10. The CDR3 consists of 16 residues. CDR3 residues: CASSQALAGLKETQYF. The CDR3 region has the DNA TGTGCCAGCAGCCAAGCCCTAGCGGGACTAAAAGAGACCCAGTACTTC.

This clonotype was seen a single time. The V call is TRBV9, the J call TRBJ2-7, with D possibly TRBD1 on 7 matching bases. Germline V CDR1 and CDR2: SGDLS, YYNGEE. The CDR3 loop spans 15 amino acids. Trimming left V 7 bases short and J 2 bases short, with 19 bases between. The CDR3 nucleotides read TGTGCCAGCCCCGGGAGACGGCAGGGGGCCTACGAGCAGTACTTC. Amino acids: CASPGRRQGAYEQYF.

This clonotype has just a few counts. V is TRBV18 and J is TRBJ2-7; TRBD2 matches at 9 bases. This CDR3 is 15 amino acids long. Unmatched junction bases numbered 2, after V lost 2 bases and J lost 0 bases. Germline CDR1 and CDR2: KGHSH and LQKENI. The CDR3 is CASSPWTSDSYEQYF. CDR3 bases: TGTGCCAGCTCACCATGGACTAGCGACTCCTACGAGCAGTACTTC.

This chain connects TRBV7-2 to TRBJ2-5; D remains ambiguous. The DNA end is a closer match to TRBJ2-7, so the J assignment may be wrong. CDR1 is SGHTA, CDR2 FQGNSA, per germline. This CDR3 has 15 amino acids. CDR3 sequence reads: CASSSFPGPAYEQYF. In DNA form, the CDR3 reads TGTGCCAGCAGCTCCTTTCCGGGCCCAGCCTACGAGCAGTACTTC.

The chain carries TRBV28 and TRBJ2-5, with D uncertain. This CDR3 spans 14 amino acids. CDR1 and CDR2 from the germline V gene are MDHEN and SYDVKM. Trimming pared 5 bases from V and 4 bases from J, leaving 14 bases between. CDR3 coding DNA: TGTGCCAGCAGTCCGGACCGTAGAGGAGAGACCCAGTACTTC. Amino acids: CASSPDRRGETQYF.

V is TRBV4-1 and J is TRBJ2-1; D remains unclear. Looked up from germline, CDR1 is MGHRA and CDR2 is YSYEKL. Trimming removed 0 bases at V and 7 bases at J, with 10 bases between. The CDR3 contains 14 residues. CDR3 residues: CASSQEDLGNEQFF. The CDR3 DNA is TGCGCCAGCAGCCAAGAGGACCTCGGGAATGAGCAGTTCTTC.

This clonotype was observed a few times. The J gene is TRBJ1-1, the V gene TRBV20-1; tentatively, D is TRBD1 (5 bases). In germline, CDR1 is DFQATT, CDR2 SNEGSKA (reference sequence). The ends were cut back, 6 bases at V and 2 bases at J, with 13 bases in the middle. CDR3 size: 13 residues. CDR3 amino acids: CSAPVGLNTEAFF. The CDR3 nucleotides are TGCAGTGCCCCGGTGGGGCTTAACACTGAAGCTTTCTTT.

This rearrangement joins TRBV11-2 to TRBJ2-2; 7 nucleotides align to TRBD2. In germline, CDR1 is SGHAT, CDR2 FQNNGV. The CDR3 has 16 amino acids. Trimming at V came to 5 bases and at J to 7 bases, leaving 13 bases not matched to a gene. CDR3 DNA: TGTGCCAGCAGCCCCCTGACGGGAGGATTGGACGGGGAGCTGTTTTTT. This sequence encodes CASSPLTGGLDGELFF.

This clonotype showed up just a few times. Here the CDR3 reads CASSQQSGPTSTDTQYF. The CDR3 nucleotides are TGTGCCAGCAGCCAACAATCAGGACCAACTAGCACAGATACGCAGTATTTT. This rearrangement joins TRBV3-1 to TRBJ2-3; no definite D call. The germline V and J ends were trimmed by 2 bases and 0 bases, with 15 bases remaining between them. Germline V gene lookup returns CDR1 LGHDT and CDR2 YNNKEL (reference sequence). There are 17 residues in the CDR3.

The J gene is TRBJ1-2, the V gene TRBV4-2; weak D call: TRBD1 (6 bases). Germline CDR1 LGHNA, CDR2 YNFKEQ. V was trimmed by 8 bases and J by 6 bases, leaving 22 bases between them. The CDR3 sequence is 15 residues long. In DNA form, the CDR3 reads TGTGCCAGCGGTCCTCCGATGGGAGGGGGGAATGGCTACACCTTC. It translates to CASGPPMGGGNGYTF.

V gene TRBV12-3 or TRBV12-4 combines with J gene TRBJ2-3; D is unresolved. The CDR3 loop spans 15 amino acids. The V gene lost 3 bases and the J gene lost 4 bases, with 14 bases spanning the gap. The CDR3 coding sequence is TGTGCCAGCAGTTTTAAGGACGGCTCGGCAGATACGCAGTATTTT. Translating it yields CASSFKDGSADTQYF.

V usage is TRBV3-1 and J usage is TRBJ2-7, with TRBD2 identical over 13 bases. The J segment lost 7 bases and the V segment lost 3 bases, leaving 9 bases of the junction unmatched. This CDR3 region has 16 residues. Germline CDR1 and CDR2: LGHDT and YNNKEL (reference sequence). CDR3 sequence (DNA): TGTGCCAGCAGCCATTTACTAGCGGGGGGGCCGCGGGAGCAGTACTTC. Translated: CASSHLLAGGPREQYF.

Turning to this clonotype: A single base separates this from a much larger clone, so it may be a read error. No conserved phenylalanine or tryptophan is present at the end of the CDR3, so a read error is the likely explanation. In DNA, the CDR3 is TGTGCCAGCAGCTCAGGGGGACTAGCGGGCAATGAGCAGTTCTGC. This encodes CASSSGGLAGNEQFC. The rearrangement joins TRBV9 to TRBJ2-1; TRBD2 matches 12 bases. The V segment lost 4 bases and the J segment 6 bases; nucleotides outside the gene matches: 5. The CDR3 spans 15 residues. Germline loops: CDR1 SGDLS, CDR2 YYNGEE.

The V gene is TRBV6-6, the J gene TRBJ2-7; D remains unclear. The CDR3 extends over 13 amino acids. In germline, CDR1 is MNHNY, CDR2 SVGAGI (reference sequence). The ends were cut back, 2 bases at V and 0 bases at J, with 5 bases in the middle. For the CDR3, the DNA is TGTGCCAGCAGTTACCAGAGCTCCTACGAGCAGTACTTC. As protein: CASSYQSSYEQYF.

V and J are TRBV28 and TRBJ2-7; D unclear. The CDR3 is 16 residues long. Trimming shortened V by 3 bases and J by 0 bases, and 15 bases separated the two germline ends. CDR1 is MDHEN, CDR2 SYDVKM, per germline. The CDR3 sequence: CASSFTLERSSYEQYF. The CDR3 region has the DNA TGTGCCAGCAGTTTTACCCTGGAGCGTAGCTCCTACGAGCAGTACTTC.

Only a few counts were recorded for this clonotype. The J gene is TRBJ2-5, the V gene TRBV5-1; 9 nucleotides match TRBD1. The CDR3 runs 13 residues. Germline CDR1 reads SGHRS; CDR2 reads YFSETQ. V was pared by 4 bases and J by 7 bases, with 5 bases of the junction left unmatched. The CDR3 DNA sequence: TGCGCCAGCAGCCGGGGACAGGGAGGGACCCAGTACTTC. Translating it yields CASSRGQGGTQYF.

The chain links TRBV2 to TRBJ1-2; D possibly corresponds to TRBD1 (5 bases). The CDR3 runs to 13 residues. The V gene lost 1 base and the J gene lost 8 bases, with 11 bases spanning the gap. Germline V gives CDR1 SNHLY, CDR2 FYNNEI. CDR3 DNA: TGTGCCAGCAGTGAAGGGGGGGTTGGAGGCTACACCTTC. It codes for CASSEGGVGGYTF. The whole variable domain, remainder taken from reference TRBV2 and TRBJ1-2, is EPEVTQTPSHQVTQMGQEVILRCVPISNHLYFYWYRQILGQKVEFLVSFYNNEISEKSEIFDDQFSVERPDGSNFTLKIRSTKLEDSAMYFCASSEGGVGGYTFGSGTRLTVV.

The chain is built from TRBV12-3 or TRBV12-4 and TRBJ2-5; TRBD2 matches at 12 bases. This CDR3 spans 16 amino acids. V trimming: 4 bases; J trimming: 5 bases; junction bases outside the gene matches: 8. CDR3 nucleotide sequence: TGTGCCAGCAGTTATGTAGGACTAGCGGGGCGGGAGACCCAGTACTTC. This sequence encodes CASSYVGLAGRETQYF.

In this sample, this clonotype turned up many times. The chain has TRBV7-2 and TRBJ2-3; the D is unclear. The CDR3 has 13 amino acids. Trimming pared 3 bases from V and 3 bases from J, leaving 7 bases between. Germline-derived CDR1 and CDR2 are SGHTA and FQGNSA. CDR3 in amino acids: CASSFSTTDTQYF. CDR3 coding DNA: TGTGCCAGCAGCTTCTCTACTACAGATACGCAGTATTTT.